The 28 T cell receptor beta chains reported below all come from one sample, sequenced in a study of control samples from healthy donors and cancer patients. Profiling relied on immunoSEQ multiplex PCR, and the TCRdb table lists in-frame clones only, not all of them. The sample yields approximately 82,000 clones, roughly 86% seen once. The sample taken for sequencing was blood. These receptor sequences come from a man aged 50 or older in good health.

V usage is TRBV11-1 and J usage is TRBJ2-1; TRBD1 aligns across 7 bases. The CDR3 is 13 residues long. CDR1 and CDR2 from the germline V gene are SGHAT and FQDESV (reference sequence). The ends lost 3 bases at V and 15 bases at J; junction bases unmatched: 11. The CDR3 bases are TGTGCCAGCAGCTTCAATGAGAGGACAGGAAGGTTCTTC. It specifies CASSFNERTGRFF.

The genes are TRBV6-2 or TRBV6-3 and TRBJ2-7, with TRBD1 identical over 7 bases. V shed 4 bases and J 0 bases; nucleotides not matched to a gene: 9. The CDR3 contains 16 residues. Germline-derived CDR1 and CDR2 are MNHEY and SVGEGT. In DNA form, the CDR3 reads TGTGCCAGCAGTTTTTCCTCTAGGGACAGCTCCTACGAGCAGTACGTC. Encoded protein: CASSFSSRDSSYEQYV.

For the CDR3, the DNA is TGTGCCAGCAGCCCGGGACAGGGGAATAATAACTATGGCTACACCTTC. As protein: CASSPGQGNNNYGYTF. The rearrangement uses TRBV9 and TRBJ1-2; 10 nucleotides agree with TRBD1. CDR3 size: 16 residues. V dropped 4 bases and J dropped 1; count of bases not matched to a gene: 7. Germline V gene data show CDR1 as SGDLS and CDR2 as YYNGEE.

This rearrangement joins TRBV6-5 to TRBJ2-7, with 14 positions matching TRBD2. The J segment lost 3 bases and the V segment lost 4 bases, leaving 2 bases of the junction unmatched. Per germline, CDR1 MNHEY and CDR2 SVGAGI. This CDR3 comprises 15 residues. The CDR3 nucleotides are TGTGCCAGCAGTTTCGGGACTAGCGGGAGCTACGAGCAGTACTTC. This translates into CASSFGTSGSYEQYF.

The J gene is TRBJ1-2, the V gene TRBV24-1, with no clear D. Trimming cost V 4 bases and J 8 bases, with 16 bases left between them. The CDR3 has 14 residues. The germline CDR1 and CDR2 sequences are KGHDR and SFDVKD. The DNA for the CDR3 is TGTGCCACCAGTGACCCCGGGTCGACGGGAGGCTACACCTTC. Translated, it gives CATSDPGSTGGYTF.

The genes are TRBV5-4 and TRBJ2-7, with TRBD1 identical over 11 bases. The CDR3 totals 15 residues. CDR1 is SGHNT, CDR2 YYREEE, per germline (reference sequence). The J segment lost 5 bases and the V segment lost 0 bases, leaving 4 bases of the junction unmatched. CDR3 region: CASSLGGQGGDEQYF. The CDR3 DNA follows: TGTGCCAGCAGCTTGGGGGGACAGGGGGGAGACGAGCAGTACTTC.

J is TRBJ2-1 and V is TRBV4-1; D is uncertain. CDR3 size: 16 residues. V shed 6 bases and J shed 1 base, with 16 bases lying between them. Germline CDR1 and CDR2: MGHRA and YSYEKL. The CDR3, as DNA: TGCGCCAGCAGTTTCGGACCGAAAGGGTCCTACAATGAGCAGTTCTTC. Amino acid sequence: CASSFGPKGSYNEQFF.

The chain links TRBV9 to TRBJ1-4; possibly TRBD1 for D (5 bases). Germline V lookup: CDR1 SGDLS, CDR2 YYNGEE. V was trimmed by 4 bases and J by 8 bases, leaving 18 bases between them. The CDR3 runs 15 residues. CDR3: CASSLDDSGLEKLFF. The CDR3, as DNA: TGTGCCAGCAGCCTCGATGACAGCGGCCTCGAAAAACTGTTTTTT. Supplemented by reference TRBV9 and TRBJ1-4, the full variable domain reads DSGVTQTPKHLITATGQRVTLRCSPRSGDLSVYWYQQSLDQGLQFLIQYYNGEERAKGNILERFSAQQFPDLHSELNLSSLELGDSALYFCASSLDDSGLEKLFFGSGTQLSVL.

CDR3 protein: CSVEEGGIGYGYTF. CDR3 coding DNA: TGCAGCGTTGAAGAGGGAGGGATCGGGTATGGCTACACCTTC. V gene TRBV29-1 combines with J gene TRBJ1-2; D unclear. The germline V gene encodes CDR1 SQVTM and CDR2 ANQGSEA. This CDR3 spans 14 amino acids. Trimming removed 0 bases at V and 5 bases at J, with 13 bases between. The full variable domain, completed using reference TRBV29-1 and TRBJ1-2, is SAVISQKPSRDICQRGTSLTIQCQVDSQVTMMFWYRQQPGQSLTLIATANQGSEATYESGFVIDKFPISRPNLTFSTLTVSNMSPEDSSIYLCSVEEGGIGYGYTFGSGTRLTVV.

This clone has a single count. The chain combines TRBV19 with TRBJ1-2; D is undetermined. Trimming cost V 2 bases and J 6 bases, with 16 bases left between them. The CDR3 is made up of 15 amino acids. The V gene's germline CDR1 is LNHDA and CDR2 SQIVND (reference sequence). CDR3 loop: CASSIRTDLGNGYTF. As DNA, the CDR3 is TGTGCCAGTAGTATACGCACCGATCTCGGGAATGGCTACACCTTC.

The count of this clone is one. The chain has TRBV9 and TRBJ1-3, with D perhaps TRBD1 (6 bases). The V and J ends lost 0 bases and 0 bases respectively, with 19 bases between them. Germline CDR1 reads SGDLS; CDR2 reads YYNGEE. There are 19 residues in the CDR3. CDR3 residues: CASSVDDTRGAYSGNTIYF. The CDR3 DNA follows: TGTGCCAGCAGCGTAGACGACACACGGGGGGCCTACTCTGGAAACACCATATATTTT.

The V gene is TRBV30, the J gene TRBJ1-2; a possible D gene is TRBD1 (6 bases). The CDR3 loop spans 15 amino acids. Germline V gene sequence: CDR1 GTSNPN, CDR2 SVGIG (reference sequence). The ends were cut back, 4 bases at V and 0 bases at J, with 15 bases in the middle. CDR3 protein: CAWKGQRGPNYGYTF. For the CDR3, the DNA is TGTGCCTGGAAAGGACAGAGAGGGCCTAACTATGGCTACACCTTC.

The CDR3 DNA is TGTGCCAGTAGTACGGGACAACTAACAGATACGCAGTATTTT. This gives the protein CASSTGQLTDTQYF. The chain combines TRBV19 with TRBJ2-3; weak D call: TRBD1 (6 bases). Germline values: CDR1 LNHDA, CDR2 SQIVND (reference sequence). Trimming took off 4 bases at V and 3 bases at J, with 11 bases between the two ends. The length of the CDR3 is 14 residues. The full variable domain, completed using reference TRBV19 and TRBJ2-3, is DGGITQSPKYLFRKEGQNVTLSCEQNLNHDAMYWYRQDPGQGLRLIYYSQIVNDFQKGDIAEGYSVSREKKESFPLTVTSAQKNPTAFYLCASSTGQLTDTQYFGPGTRLTVL.

V is TRBV6-2 or TRBV6-3 and J is TRBJ2-7; 9 bases are a match to TRBD1. Germline CDR1 MNHEY, CDR2 SVGEGT. Trimming took 2 bases from V and 7 from J; bases not matched to a gene: 6. This CDR3 has 14 amino acids. The CDR3 DNA reads TGTGCCAGCAGTTACACAGGGGGCGAGGGTGAGCAGTACGTC. Its translation: CASSYTGGEGEQYV.

Only one count was recorded for this clone. The chain carries TRBV9 and TRBJ2-7, with 7 bases that match TRBD2. The germline V gene has CDR1 SGDLS and CDR2 YYNGEE. This CDR3 is built from 13 residues. With V trimmed by 2 bases and J by 4 bases, 3 bases remained unmatched. The CDR3: CASSVGGWYEQYF. The CDR3 DNA sequence: TGTGCCAGCAGCGTGGGGGGGTGGTACGAGCAGTACTTC.

This sequence joins TRBV7-2 and TRBJ2-1; a weak D match, TRBD2 (7 bases). Trimming shortened V by 1 base and J by 6 bases, and 10 bases separated the two germline ends. Germline V gives CDR1 SGHTA, CDR2 FQGNSA. The CDR3 is made up of 14 amino acids. The CDR3 DNA is TGTGCCAGCAGCTTAGGGGGGGGCCTCAATGAGCAGTTCTTC. This encodes CASSLGGGLNEQFF.

The sample holds one count of this clone. The chain links TRBV6-2 or TRBV6-3 to TRBJ1-1; TRBD1 agrees at 10 bases. The CDR3 has 18 amino acids. Germline V gives CDR1 MNHEY, CDR2 SVGEGT. The J segment lost 4 bases and the V segment lost 5 bases, leaving 16 bases of the junction unmatched. This CDR3 reads CASSLRLPGQGLSTEAFF. CDR3 DNA sequence: TGTGCCAGCAGTCTCCGATTGCCGGGACAGGGGTTGAGCACTGAAGCTTTCTTT.

This rearrangement joins TRBV2 to TRBJ1-1; 10 bases agree with TRBD1. J gave up 6 bases and V 7 bases, and 8 bases lay outside the gene matches. The germline V gene encodes CDR1 SNHLY and CDR2 FYNNEI. The CDR3 extends over 14 amino acids. The CDR3 DNA follows: TGTGCCAGCATCCAGGACAGGGGGTTCGCTGAAGCTTTCTTT. Translating gives CASIQDRGFAEAFF.

The rearrangement links TRBV5-1 to TRBJ1-5, with TRBD1 matching 8 bases. Germline V gene lookup returns CDR1 SGHRS and CDR2 YFSETQ. CDR3 length: 15 residues. V was clipped by 5 bases and J by 1 base; unmatched bases: 5. The CDR3 reads CASRPWTGSNQPQHF. In DNA, the CDR3 is TGCGCCAGCAGACCATGGACAGGGAGCAATCAGCCCCAGCATTTT.

The rearrangement links TRBV20-1 to TRBJ2-1; 8 nucleotides agree with TRBD2. Germline assignment: CDR1 DFQATT and CDR2 SNEGSKA (reference sequence). The CDR3 consists of 11 residues. CDR3 in amino acids: CSGLAVPEQFF. The CDR3 DNA sequence: TGCAGCGGACTAGCAGTCCCTGAGCAGTTCTTC.

This sequence joins TRBV24-1 and TRBJ1-2; D perhaps matches TRBD1 (5 bases). Germline CDR1 and CDR2: KGHDR and SFDVKD. CDR3 length equals 13 residues. V lost 9 bases to trimming and J lost 2 bases, with 12 bases between them. The CDR3 loop reads CATANRQNYGYTF. In DNA, the CDR3 is TGTGCCACCGCTAACAGGCAAAACTATGGCTACACCTTC.

V and J are TRBV5-8 and TRBJ2-6; either TRBD1 or TRBD2 may supply D (5 bases each). The V end lost 1 base, the J end lost 0 bases, and 11 bases lay between the germline ends. The CDR3 spans 17 residues. Germline CDR1 SGHTS, CDR2 YDEGEE. CDR3 loop: CASSLTQDFSGANVLTF. The CDR3 nucleotides are TGTGCCAGCAGCTTGACACAGGACTTCTCTGGGGCCAACGTCCTGACTTTC.

The chain employs TRBV29-1 and TRBJ1-2, with TRBD1 identical over 7 bases. The CDR3 totals 15 residues. Germline CDR1 and CDR2: SQVTM and ANQGSEA. Trimming at V came to 0 bases and at J to 7 bases, leaving 11 bases not matched to a gene. In DNA form, the CDR3 reads TGCAGCGTTGAAGAAGCGGAAAAACAGGGGTCTGGCTACACCTTC. Encoded protein: CSVEEAEKQGSGYTF. Full variable domain (missing parts from reference TRBV29-1 and TRBJ1-2): SAVISQKPSRDICQRGTSLTIQCQVDSQVTMMFWYRQQPGQSLTLIATANQGSEATYESGFVIDKFPISRPNLTFSTLTVSNMSPEDSSIYLCSVEEAEKQGSGYTFGSGTRLTVV.

CDR3 nucleotide sequence: TGTGCCATCGCGCCCGAGAAGAGCGGGAGGGCCCCACGTAGTCTAACCGGGGAGCTGTTTTTT. Protein product: CAIAPEKSGRAPRSLTGELFF. V is TRBV27 and J is TRBJ2-2, with 10 bases identical to TRBD2. V was clipped by 10 bases and J by 5 bases; unmatched bases: 28. The CDR3 spans 21 residues. Germline CDR1 reads MNHEY; CDR2 reads SMNVEV (reference sequence).

The chain has TRBV6-2 or TRBV6-3 and TRBJ1-5, with a weak D call TRBD1 (6 bases). The V gene's germline CDR1 is MNHEY and CDR2 SVGEGT. This CDR3 has 15 residues. The ends were cut back, 2 bases at V and 5 bases at J, with 13 bases in the middle. In DNA form, the CDR3 reads TGTGCCAGCAGTTACGCCGGGGGCCCGGATCAGCCCCAGCATTTT. The encoded protein is CASSYAGGPDQPQHF.

The chain recombines TRBV19 with TRBJ2-6, with D maybe TRBD2 (6 bases). The CDR3 sequence is 16 residues long. CDR1 is LNHDA, CDR2 SQIVND, per germline (reference sequence). V was clipped by 2 bases and J by 0 bases, with 8 bases between them. The CDR3 loop is CASSITGASGANVLTF. CDR3 nucleotide sequence: TGTGCCAGTAGTATAACGGGAGCCTCTGGGGCCAACGTCCTGACTTTC. Complete variable domain (other parts from reference TRBV19 and TRBJ2-6): DGGITQSPKYLFRKEGQNVTLSCEQNLNHDAMYWYRQDPGQGLRLIYYSQIVNDFQKGDIAEGYSVSREKKESFPLTVTSAQKNPTAFYLCASSITGASGANVLTFGAGSRLTVL.

This chain joins TRBV28 and TRBJ2-7; D uncertain. Germline CDR1 and CDR2: MDHEN and SYDVKM. CDR3 size: 12 residues. Trimming stripped 2 bases from V and 7 bases from J, with 9 bases between. The CDR3 sequence: CASSLGLPEQYF. For the CDR3, the DNA is TGTGCCAGCAGTTTAGGTCTCCCAGAGCAGTACTTC.

This clone was counted between two and nine times. This chain uses TRBV2 with TRBJ2-7, with no clear D. V shed 5 bases and J shed 4 bases, with 6 bases lying between them. Germline CDR1 SNHLY, CDR2 FYNNEI. This CDR3 has 11 residues. As DNA, the CDR3 is TGTGCCAGCAGTTTAAGGTACGAGCAGTACTTC. It codes for CASSLRYEQYF.